A selection of T cell receptor beta chains follows, all from one sample in a study of control samples from healthy donors and cancer patients. The protocol was immunoSEQ multiplex PCR, while the TCRdb copy is restricted to in-frame clones and leaves out a portion. Found here are 130,000 or so clones, over 75% of them singletons; the top ten hold about 2.7%. Sequenced sample: blood. The origin of the receptors is a man in his sixties in good health. Both conserved end residues are part of each CDR3. A D gene is named only where the DNA matches it firmly. Part of the rows lack a size; the others show once, few, many or a class for expanded clones.

cdr3_aa | clone_size | v_call | d_call
CASSIDGKWPFF | NA | TRBV19 | NA
CASSDYENTGELFF | NA | TRBV6-4 | NA
CATSVGTGNYGETQYF | once | TRBV24-1 | NA
CASSYNRDRNEQYF | NA | TRBV18 | TRBD1
CASYGDPGNEKLFF | NA | TRBV6-6 | NA
CASSLGQGASYEQYF | few | TRBV6-5 | TRBD1
CASSQGASETQYF | NA | TRBV19 | TRBD1
CASSLVGQGPANYGYTF | NA | TRBV5-4 | TRBD1
CASSDTYPSYGYTF | NA | TRBV7-9 | NA
CASSQQLQGFNQPQHF | NA | TRBV4-2 | NA
CASSARGQRYYEQYF | NA | TRBV19 | TRBD1
CASSVSGTGELFF | NA | TRBV7-2 | NA
CASLVRQGGQPQHF | NA | TRBV28 | NA
CATSVGNYGYTF | once | TRBV24-1 | NA
CASSPLGQATGELFF | few | TRBV18 | NA
CAWSVVRVTEAFF | NA | TRBV30 | NA
CASSAVAGQGSSEQYF | few | TRBV6-1 | TRBD1
CASSPAFVADRTEAFF | NA | TRBV4-1 | NA
CASSLDGQNTEAFF | few | TRBV5-1 | NA
CASSASWGGSSEQYF | NA | TRBV25-1 | NA
CASSDPKGNNQPQHF | few | TRBV5-8 | NA
CASSLMPGQNFNSNQPQHF | NA | TRBV28 | TRBD1
CASSPGQYNSPLHF | NA | TRBV19 | TRBD1
CASSQPSGGLAGNTGELFF | NA | TRBV23-1 | TRBD2
CASLLLGSGELFF | NA | TRBV28 | NA
CASYQGGRLNGYTF | NA | TRBV6-6 | TRBD1
CASSVVGELSTDTQYF | NA | TRBV9 | NA
CASSLVGQGQGGQFF | NA | TRBV7-2 | TRBD1
CASTIGTVNTEAFF | NA | TRBV6-5 | NA
CASSEGVPNTEAFF | NA | TRBV2 | NA
CASSQGTSGGDSQFF | NA | TRBV4-3 | TRBD2
CGSSGFLDYGYTF | NA | TRBV6-5 | NA
CASSLVRVNTEAFF | NA | TRBV5-1 | NA
CATSRLTGIIDEQYF | NA | TRBV15 | TRBD1
CASRAANYEQYF | NA | TRBV12-3/TRBV12-4 | NA
CAWSVAGGPFRELFF | NA | TRBV30 | TRBD2
CASSPREGTEAFF | NA | TRBV18 | NA
CASSLLSTRGNQPQHF | once | TRBV7-2 | NA
CASSYSGTSEAFF | NA | TRBV6-6 | NA
CASSLAREGWETQYF | NA | TRBV7-2 | TRBD2
CASSQSRPLGQPQHF | NA | TRBV28 | NA
CASSLMGDTNTEAFF | NA | TRBV5-1 | NA
CASSFVGVEQFF | NA | TRBV12-3/TRBV12-4 | NA
CSVQISGANVLTF | NA | TRBV29-1 | NA
CAWSPGNTEAFF | NA | TRBV30 | NA
CASSSSGMSSYEQYF | once | TRBV7-2 | TRBD2
CAISESAEGYSYEQYF | few | TRBV10-3 | NA
CASSRQGQHEQYF | few | TRBV4-2 | TRBD1
CASQRAGTGELFF | NA | TRBV6-6 | NA
CASSSPQGSGELFF | NA | TRBV5-1 | NA
CASSPGTAQETQYF | NA | TRBV18 | NA